The 15 T cell receptor beta chains presented below share a single source sample, sequenced in a study of T-cell reconstitution after alpha-beta-depleted transplantation in children. TCRbeta library preparation incorporated unique molecular identifiers. TCRdb re-called the PCR reads with MiXCR, one entry per CDR3 protein. The sample has about 280,000 distinct CDR3 sequences; more than 9% are singletons. Here the sequenced sample was peripheral blood, taken 180 days after TCRalphabeta/CD19-depleted stem cell transplant. The receptors here all came from a male patient aged 2-15 years who had a stem cell transplant for chronic granulomatous disease, so the T cells may come from the graft donor.

This clonotype showed up just once. The gene calls are TRBV19 and TRBJ1-1; D uncertain. This CDR3 spans 14 amino acids. V dropped 6 bases and J dropped 0 bases, with 11 bases sitting between them. Germline CDR1 reads LNHDA; CDR2 reads SQIVND (reference sequence). In DNA, the CDR3 is TGTGCCAGTAGCCTCTCTGGGGTGAACACTGAAGCTTTCTTT. Residues: CASSLSGVNTEAFF.

A note on this clonotype: One end of the junction is discordant with germline, which a read error may explain. The gene calls are TRBV24-1 and TRBJ2-7; no definite D call. The CDR3 is made up of 11 amino acids. The V gene's germline CDR1 is KGHDR and CDR2 SFDVKD. Written as DNA, the CDR3 is TGTGCCACCAGTGATGGGGTCGAGCAGTCCTTC. It specifies CATSDGVEQSF.

This clonotype was observed at least ten times. This chain links TRBV12-3 or TRBV12-4 with TRBJ2-2; a possible D gene is TRBD2 (6 bases). The V and J ends lost 6 bases and 4 bases respectively, with 18 bases between them. This CDR3 spans 16 amino acids. The CDR3 coding sequence is TGTGCCAGCAGACTTGGGGGGAATGGCGGCACCGGGGAGCTGTTTTTT. It is translated as CASRLGGNGGTGELFF.

This clonotype was detected many times. The V call is TRBV29-1, the J call TRBJ2-4; 7 bases line up with TRBD1. The germline CDR1 and CDR2 sequences are SQVTM and ANQGSEA. The CDR3 is 15 residues long. Trimming removed 4 bases from V and 5 bases from J; junction bases left unmatched: 11. The CDR3 is CSVGVGTALQNIQYF. In DNA, the CDR3 is TGCAGCGTTGGGGTCGGGACAGCGCTCCAAAACATTCAGTACTTC.

This clonotype was recorded many times. The chain carries TRBV12-3 or TRBV12-4 and TRBJ1-3; 9 nucleotides match TRBD1. The CDR3 runs 15 residues. Trimming cost V 2 bases and J 4 bases; bases outside gene matches: 3. This CDR3 is CASSLRTGVGNTIYF. The DNA for the CDR3 is TGTGCCAGCAGTTTACGGACAGGGGTCGGAAACACCATATATTTT.

This clonotype has a count of ten or more. The chain recombines TRBV5-6 with TRBJ2-3; 8 bases match TRBD2. CDR3 length: 16 amino acids. V lost 1 base and J lost 2; bases outside the gene matches: 6. Looked up from germline, CDR1 is SGHDT and CDR2 is YYEEEE. The CDR3 spells CASSLYTSGPTDTQYF. In DNA form, the CDR3 reads TGTGCCAGCAGCTTGTATACTAGCGGACCCACAGATACGCAGTATTTT.

This clonotype was picked up many times. The CDR3 spells CASSPTSGTNTGELFF. As DNA, the CDR3 is TGTGCCAGCAGCCCAACTAGCGGGACGAACACCGGGGAGCTGTTTTTT. V usage is TRBV5-5 and J usage is TRBJ2-2, with 10 positions matching TRBD2. Germline V gene lookup returns CDR1 SGHKS and CDR2 YYEKEE (reference sequence). V was clipped by 4 bases and J by 0 bases; unmatched bases: 3. This CDR3 contains 16 residues. Full variable domain (rest looked up from reference TRBV5-5 and TRBJ2-2): DAGVTQSPTHLIKTRGQQVTLRCSPISGHKSVSWYQQVLGQGPQFIFQYYEKEERGRGNFPDRFSARQFPNYSSELNVNALLLGDSALYLCASSPTSGTNTGELFFGEGSRLTVL.

The sample holds many counts of this clonotype. The chain links TRBV12-3 or TRBV12-4 to TRBJ2-7, with unresolved D. Trimming left V 3 bases short and J 0 bases short, with 9 bases between. CDR3 size: 14 residues. CDR3 nucleotide sequence: TGTGCCAGCAGTTTCTGGCGGCCCTCCTACGAGCAGTACTTC. This translates into CASSFWRPSYEQYF.

Many counts were recorded for this clonotype. V is TRBV20-1 and J is TRBJ2-7; 7 nucleotides agree with TRBD2. The CDR3 covers 15 residues. J lost 1 base, V lost 5 bases, and 11 bases had no gene match. Germline CDR1 is DFQATT and CDR2 is SNEGSKA (reference sequence). The CDR3 nucleotides are TGCAGTGCTTACTCCGGCGGGAGCGGGTCCTACGAGCAGTACTTC. Its protein product is CSAYSGGSGSYEQYF.

This clonotype was counted ten times or more. The chain recombines TRBV5-1 with TRBJ2-7; D is possibly TRBD2 (7 bases). Trimming pared 4 bases from V and 4 bases from J, leaving 15 bases between. This CDR3 region has 14 residues. CDR1 SGHRS and CDR2 YFSETQ come from the germline V gene. The CDR3 nucleotides are TGCGCCAGCAGCCGTTCGGGGGGCCTTTACGAGCAGTACTTC. It specifies CASSRSGGLYEQYF. The whole variable domain, remainder taken from reference TRBV5-1 and TRBJ2-7, is KAGVTQTPRYLIKTRGQQVTLSCSPISGHRSVSWYQQTPGQGLQFLFEYFSETQRNKGNFPGRFSGRQFSNSRSEMNVSTLELGDSALYLCASSRSGGLYEQYFGPGTRLTVT.

This clonotype has at least ten counts. This chain links TRBV24-1 with TRBJ2-7, with 10 bases lining up with TRBD1. The CDR3 totals 15 residues. Germline V lookup: CDR1 KGHDR, CDR2 SFDVKD. J was trimmed by 5 bases and V by 2 bases; bases with no gene match: 5. This CDR3 reads CATSDSGTGVNEQYF. CDR3 nucleotide sequence: TGTGCCACCAGTGATTCCGGGACAGGGGTGAACGAGCAGTACTTC.

Ten or more counts support this clonotype. The chain combines TRBV18 with TRBJ1-1; TRBD1 might be the D (5 bases). Germline V gene data show CDR1 as KGHSH and CDR2 as LQKENI. With 3 bases removed from V and 1 base from J, the gap between germline ends came to 12 bases. The CDR3 is 15 residues long. CDR3 amino acids: CASSPRQGPNTEAFF. CDR3 bases: TGTGCCAGCTCACCCCGGCAGGGACCGAACACTGAAGCTTTCTTT.

At least ten counts were recorded for this clonotype. The V and J genes are TRBV28 and TRBJ1-5; D not certain. Germline loops: CDR1 MDHEN, CDR2 SYDVKM. The CDR3 totals 14 residues. V gave up 6 bases and J gave up 8 bases, with 17 bases separating them. This CDR3 is CASSPAPAREPQHF. The CDR3 DNA reads TGTGCCAGCAGCCCTGCCCCGGCGCGGGAGCCCCAGCATTTT.

This clonotype turned up a few times. The V and J genes are TRBV7-2 and TRBJ1-2, with unresolved D. Germline CDR1 is SGHTA and CDR2 is FQGNSA. CDR3 length: 15 amino acids. The V gene lost 5 bases and the J gene lost 6 bases, with 19 bases spanning the gap. The CDR3: CASSPLDPFRHGYTF. As DNA, the CDR3 is TGTGCCAGCAGCCCTCTCGACCCTTTCCGACATGGCTACACCTTC.

Ten or more counts support this clonotype. The chain combines TRBV7-9 with TRBJ2-2; TRBD1 aligns across 9 bases. The germline CDR1 and CDR2 sequences are SEHNR and FQNEAQ (reference sequence). The CDR3 spans 15 residues. After removal of 4 bases from V and 4 bases from J, the junction contained 4 bases not matched to a gene. The DNA for the CDR3 is TGTGCCAGCAGCTCTTCGACAGGGGGCACCGGGGAGCTGTTTTTT. Protein product: CASSSSTGGTGELFF.